This T cell receptor beta chain was identified in a study of PD-L1 blockade in urothelial cancer. Looking at the study overall: Between 0 and 3 chemotherapy regimens preceded treatment for each patient. Across blood samples, T cells had a median count of approximately 130,000.

Time point: pretreatment peripheral blood. This CDR3 is 11 amino acids long. Per the germline V gene, CDR1 is SQVTM and CDR2 is ANQGSEA. Method: immunoSEQ multiplex PCR; TCRdb's copy keeps in-frame clones and lacks some. This table has around 86,000 clones, roughly 80% appearing once. Points on this clone: The junction does not match germline at one end; this may be a read error.

V is TRBV29-1 and J is TRBJ2-3, with D possibly matching TRBD1 (6 bases). The source material was PBMCs, sampled around atezolizumab (anti-PD-L1) treatment. This receptor was taken from a man aged 40-50 years with urothelial cancer. The DNA for the CDR3 is TGCAGCGTTGAAGATTTCTCGGACAGTGGCTTT. This encodes CSVEDFSDSGF.